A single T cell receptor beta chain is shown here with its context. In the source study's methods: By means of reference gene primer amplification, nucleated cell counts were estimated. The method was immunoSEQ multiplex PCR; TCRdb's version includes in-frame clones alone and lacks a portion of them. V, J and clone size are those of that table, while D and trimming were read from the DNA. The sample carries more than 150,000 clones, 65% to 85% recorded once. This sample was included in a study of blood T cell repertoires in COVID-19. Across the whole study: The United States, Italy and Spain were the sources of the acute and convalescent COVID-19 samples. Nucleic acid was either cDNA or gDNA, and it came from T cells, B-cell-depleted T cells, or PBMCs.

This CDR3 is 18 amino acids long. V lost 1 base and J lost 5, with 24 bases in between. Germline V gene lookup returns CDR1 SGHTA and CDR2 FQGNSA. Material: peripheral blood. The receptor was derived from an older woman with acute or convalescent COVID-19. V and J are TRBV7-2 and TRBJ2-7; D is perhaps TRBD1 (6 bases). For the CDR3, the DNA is TGTGCCAGCAGCTTAGAGATGAGCGTCGGACAGTTTGGGAACGAGCAGTACTTC. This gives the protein CASSLEMSVGQFGNEQYF.